Listed below are T cell receptor beta chains from one sample, sequenced in a study of cytomegalovirus exposure and HLA in healthy donors. TCRdb's table, derived via immunoSEQ multiplex PCR, lists solely in-frame clones and lacks some. The table has about 360,000 clones, 70% to 90% seen once. The specimen sequenced was PBMCs. The origin of the receptors is a woman in her late teens or twenties in good health and CMV-seronegative. CDR3s leave out the opening cysteine and the closing phenylalanine or tryptophan. The D gene is left open where the match is weak.

TRBV7-8	NA	TRBJ1-3	ASSPARGSGNTIY
TRBV6-1	TRBD2	TRBJ2-1	ASSGTSGRANEQF
TRBV5-5	NA	TRBJ1-1	ASSSAPSLSTEAF
TRBV2	TRBD2	TRBJ2-1	ASSRETSVHNEQF
TRBV27	NA	TRBJ2-6	ASSPRRLSGANVLT
TRBV6-1	NA	TRBJ2-7	ASSEFGDTGLYEQY
TRBV6-1	NA	TRBJ1-5	ASSEVEGHQPQH
TRBV9	NA	TRBJ1-3	ASSPRWGGGNTIY
TRBV30	TRBD2	TRBJ2-1	AYSGRAFEQF
TRBV4-1	NA	TRBJ1-4	ASSQEVRRWSEKLF
TRBV4-1	TRBD2	TRBJ2-5	ASSQDSSGGLTYQETQY
TRBV28	NA	TRBJ1-1	ASSQARETVRAF
TRBV10-1	NA	TRBJ1-2	ASSKTENYGYT
TRBV5-4	NA	TRBJ2-7	ASSLDLALYEQY
TRBV28	NA	TRBJ1-1	ASSWEGRVHTEAF
TRBV28	NA	TRBJ2-1	ASTQGSTVANEQF
TRBV10-1	NA	TRBJ1-3	ASSEDWTAGNTIY
TRBV18	TRBD1	TRBJ1-1	ASSQGQGTEAF
TRBV28	TRBD1	TRBJ2-7	ASSTPGQGAGEQY
TRBV11-2	NA	TRBJ2-3	ASSEKQGGYTDTQY
TRBV5-6	TRBD2	TRBJ2-5	ASSLGLALLPQETQY
TRBV27	TRBD2	TRBJ2-5	ASSVPGLRETQY
TRBV19	TRBD1	TRBJ1-1	ASSKDRAMNTEAF
TRBV5-1	NA	TRBJ2-5	ASSFTLQQTQY
TRBV2	NA	TRBJ2-1	ASSDDKTSNEQF
TRBV5-4	NA	TRBJ1-2	ASSSLGGSGYGYT
TRBV5-1	TRBD1	TRBJ2-7	ASSSTPGGQPYEQY
TRBV5-8	NA	TRBJ2-1	ASSSRQGLYNEQF
TRBV4-1	TRBD1	TRBJ1-2	ASSQEYSGGAYGYT
TRBV10-1	TRBD1	TRBJ2-2	ASSEGTDTGELF
TRBV28	NA	TRBJ2-5	ASKSGEFQETQY
TRBV29-1	NA	TRBJ2-2	SAGGTGELF
TRBV25-1	TRBD2	TRBJ2-1	ASHGLAGGLLYNEQF
TRBV27	NA	TRBJ2-7	ASSSSGRGEQY
TRBV30	TRBD1	TRBJ1-6	AWSSDRVGSPLH
TRBV6-5	TRBD1	TRBJ1-1	ASSYRQGDLDTEAF